This T cell receptor beta chain was captured in a study of neurological immune-mediated disorders. Maryland, USA blood bank volunteers served as healthy controls. The CDR3 is made up of 14 amino acids. The germline CDR1 and CDR2 sequences are SQVTM and ANQGSEA. V shed 7 bases and J 3 bases; nucleotides not matched to a gene: 5. With 10-nucleotide random UMIs, 5'RACE was used to make the cDNA. TCRdb fed the 5' RACE reads into MiXCR, producing one record per CDR3 protein. The sample holds some 27,000 distinct CDR3 sequences, approximately 6.6% seen once. The study's findings and limits: Healthy controls had more TCR clonal expansion than multiple sclerosis, which showed the least, whereas HTLV-1-associated myelopathy showed the most.

In this sample, this clonotype turned up many times. What it recognizes is unknown. The TCR comes from a woman aged 45-65 years in good health. The sequenced sample consisted of PBMCs. This chain joins TRBV29-1 and TRBJ2-2, with 10 bases fitting TRBD1. CDR3 in DNA: TGCAGCGCCTGGGGGACAGGGGACACCGGGGAGCTGTTTTTT. Translated: CSAWGTGDTGELFF.